The 9 T cell receptor beta chains below all came from one sample that was sequenced in a study of vaccination and CD4 T cells after COVID-19. Treatment meaning: approximately nine-day PBMC culture with coronavirus spike peptide pools or control peptides (ViraFEST assay). Cultured CD4+ T cells had their DNA profiled by the Oncomine TCR Beta short-read assay. TCRdb analysed the PCR reads with MiXCR anew, one entry per CDR3 protein. Of some 18,000 distinct CDR3 sequences listed, approximately 28% are singletons. What these receptors recognize is not known. The sample was cultured CD4+ T cells from blood. The receptors shown here come from a human donor with COVID-19.

This clonotype was counted a few times. For the CDR3, the DNA is TGTGCCAGCAGTTATGTGGGGACAGGGAACACTGAAGCTTTCTTT. Residues: CASSYVGTGNTEAFF. The gene calls are TRBV6-5 and TRBJ1-1; 8 bases are shared with TRBD1. Germline V gene sequence: CDR1 MNHEY, CDR2 SVGAGI. This CDR3 is built from 15 residues. V gave up 3 bases and J gave up 1 base; unmatched junction bases: 4.

About this clonotype: One junction end disagrees with the germline gene, perhaps due to a read error. The chain uses TRBV5-8 and TRBJ2-5; D perhaps matches TRBD1 (6 bases). The CDR3 contains 13 residues. CDR1 and CDR2 from the germline V gene are SGHTS and YDEGEE. The CDR3, as DNA: TGTGCCAGCAGCTTAAGGGGGATGGAGACCCGGTACTTC. This encodes CASSLRGMETRYF.

This clonotype is classed as medium-sized. The V gene is TRBV7-8, the J gene TRBJ1-5; the D gene is possibly TRBD1 (6 bases). Germline CDR1 is SGHVS and CDR2 is FQNEAQ. The CDR3 is 15 residues long. Trimming left V 1 base short and J 4 bases short, with 11 bases between. The CDR3 DNA follows: TGTGCCAGCAGCTTAGTGGGGGCAGTTAATCAGCCCCAGCATTTT. Translated: CASSLVGAVNQPQHF.

The chain links TRBV7-9 to TRBJ2-2; D unclear. Germline CDR1 SEHNR, CDR2 FQNEAQ (reference sequence). The CDR3 runs to 12 residues. The V end was cut by 1 base, the J end by 10 bases, with 7 bases between. CDR3 region: CASSLGALELFF. CDR3 nucleotides: TGTGCCAGCAGCTTAGGGGCCTTGGAGCTGTTTTTT.

This chain connects TRBV4-2 to TRBJ1-2, with a weak D call TRBD1 (5 bases). In germline, CDR1 is LGHNA, CDR2 YNFKEQ. Trimming left V 0 bases short and J 8 bases short, with 16 bases between. The CDR3 totals 15 residues. CDR3 in amino acids: CASSQEGQGGRGYTF. The CDR3 nucleotides read TGTGCCAGCAGCCAAGAGGGTCAGGGAGGGAGGGGCTACACCTTC.

This clonotype is medium-sized within its sample. The V and J genes are TRBV27 and TRBJ1-5; 9 bases align to TRBD1. The V gene end was trimmed by 3 bases and the J gene end by 4 bases; junction bases not matched to a gene: 4. The germline gives CDR1 MNHEY, CDR2 SMNVEV (reference sequence). The CDR3 has 15 residues. The CDR3: CASSFSTGGNQPQHF. The CDR3 coding sequence is TGTGCCAGCAGTTTCTCGACAGGGGGGAATCAGCCCCAGCATTTT.

By proportion, this clonotype is medium-sized. The rearrangement joins TRBV6-1 to TRBJ1-2, with no clear D. The CDR3 spans 13 residues. V was shortened by 6 bases and J by 2 bases, with 10 bases between the two germline ends. Germline V gives CDR1 MNHNS, CDR2 SASEGT. The CDR3 DNA sequence: TGTGCCAGCAGCATAAGCGGCAACTATGGCTACACCTTC. Translating it yields CASSISGNYGYTF.

V usage is TRBV6-2 or TRBV6-3 and J usage is TRBJ1-6, with TRBD1 matching 8 bases. This CDR3 spans 14 amino acids. J was trimmed by 12 bases and V by 6 bases; bases with no gene match: 10. Germline values: CDR1 MNHEY, CDR2 SVGEGT. CDR3 sequence reads: CASRRTGGTLPLHF. CDR3 coding DNA: TGTGCCAGCAGGCGAACAGGGGGAACTTTACCCCTCCACTTT.

The rearrangement uses TRBV29-1 and TRBJ2-1; D not resolved. The germline V gene encodes CDR1 SQVTM and CDR2 ANQGSEA. CDR3 size: 13 residues. Deletions cut 4 bases from V and 4 bases from J, with 11 bases between. CDR3 in amino acids: CSVAVREYNEQFF. CDR3 sequence (DNA): TGCAGCGTTGCTGTTAGGGAATACAATGAGCAGTTCTTC.